This T cell receptor (beta chain) was obtained from a study of regulatory dendritic cells for organ transplantation (dated by TCRdb to between 2016 and 2019). For the study in its entirety: Before and after allostimulation with regulatory or mature dendritic cells, TCRbeta repertoires were sequenced from sorted naive and memory CD4+ and CD8+ T cells. The full study reports these points: Among the resting subsets, the most alloreactive TCR clonotypes were found in memory CD8+ T cells. In both subjects, allostimulation led to expansion of memory CD8+ clones, although regulatory dendritic cells appeared to cause more limited expansion than mature dendritic cells did. Sequencing was done in only two subjects, and the authors reported considerable heterogeneity between individuals in the alloreactive memory CD8+ T cell pool. Highly diverse repertoires were observed in naive CD4+ and CD8+ T cells, whereas lower diversity was observed in memory cells, and the most oligoclonal repertoires were found in memory CD8+ cells.

A multiplexed two-step PCR with Vbeta-specific forward primers and Jbeta-specific reverse primers was used to amplify the TCRbeta CDR3 regions. TCRbeta libraries were sequenced on an Illumina instrument through the immunoSEQ service. On the study's bioinformatics: V, D and J genes were assigned using IMGT annotation, and counts were corrected for multiplex PCR bias using synthetic CDR3 analogues. In the immunoSEQ Analyzer, repertoire clonality was calculated as one minus normalized Shannon entropy. Whether a clone counted as expanded was decided by Fisher's exact test with Benjamini-Hochberg false discovery rate control and a two-tailed cutoff of P<0.01. The immuneACCESS repertoire file appears here via TCRdb, limited to in-frame rearrangements. These files lack a portion of the clones; in checked studies, under half of the deficit traces to unresolved V genes, and the cause of the others is not known. That table supplies the V and J calls and clone size; D and trimming were determined from the DNA. For this sample there are 34,000 or so clones; about 88% appear just once. The top ten hold more than 0.055% of the sample.

FACS was used to sort CD4+ or CD8+ cells into naive T cells, defined as CD45RA+, and memory T cells, defined as CD45RO+. The T cells used for TCR sequencing were obtained from two healthy control subjects. Sorted T cell subsets that were not stimulated were used as baseline controls for the mixed lymphocyte reactions. The Qiagen DNeasy Blood & Tissue Kit was used to extract genomic DNA. Including the terminal cysteine and phenylalanine, the CDR3 comprises 15 residues. The DNA shown is the 45-base CDR3, in frame from base 1. The germline V gene gives CDR1 as SGHTA and CDR2 as FQGNSA. Trimming at the junction amounts to 4 bases on V and 6 bases on J, and the germline ends lie 16 bases apart. On this clone: What this receptor recognizes is not known. Base qualities are missing; no much larger clone stands one base away.

The receptor was derived from a human donor in good health. The sequence is built from TRBV7-2 and TRBJ1-5; tentative D gene TRBD1, with 6 bases matching. The specimen was naive CD4+ T cells from blood. The sample's cell subset or site label, in plain terms: CD45RA+ naive T cells. The DNA reads as follows: TGTGCCAGCAGCTCCCGCGGGGGGCAGGGTCAGCCCCAGCATTTT. It translates to CASSSRGGQGQPQHF.